The 6 T cell receptor beta chains given below trace back to one sample, sequenced in a study of shared T cell receptors in the human thymus. Profiling relied on immunoSEQ multiplex PCR, and the TCRdb table lists in-frame clones only, not all of them. The sample lists more than 550,000 clones; around 85% were seen once. This same sample was also taken into another study, of human thymus T cells.

Sequencing was performed on thymocytes. The receptor set was obtained from a girl less than two years old with a congenital heart defect.

V and J are TRBV9 and TRBJ2-2, with 8 bases lining up with TRBD1. The junction had 8 bases not matched to a gene; V was cut back by 0 bases and J by 1 base. The CDR3 covers 18 residues. The germline CDR1 and CDR2 sequences are SGDLS and YYNGEE. The CDR3 DNA is TGTGCCAGCAGCGTAGCTAATATTGGGACAGGGAACACCGGGGAGCTGTTTTTT. It yields the protein CASSVANIGTGNTGELFF.

V gene TRBV27 combines with J gene TRBJ2-5; 9 bases agree with TRBD2. V shed 2 bases, J shed 3 bases, and the junction held 4 bases outside the gene matches. This CDR3 contains 15 residues. The germline gives CDR1 MNHEY, CDR2 SMNVEV (reference sequence). CDR3 nucleotide sequence: TGTGCCAGCAGTTTACGCGGGGGGGCCGAAGAGACCCAGTACTTC. Its protein is CASSLRGGAEETQYF.

About this clone: Other DNA sequences in the same sample also yield this CDR3. The rearrangement links TRBV28 to TRBJ1-6; TRBD1 matches at 7 bases. CDR3 length: 17 amino acids. Germline lookup yields CDR1 MDHEN and CDR2 SYDVKM. V lost 3 bases to trimming and J lost 2 bases; unmatched junction nucleotides: 7. This CDR3 reads CASSFPQGQTYNSPLHF. For the CDR3, the DNA is TGTGCCAGCAGTTTCCCACAGGGGCAAACCTATAATTCACCCCTCCACTTT.

This chain uses TRBV5-1 with TRBJ2-7; TRBD1 matches 8 bases. J lost 7 bases, V lost 7 bases, and 22 bases had no gene match. This CDR3 contains 17 residues. Germline V lookup: CDR1 SGHRS, CDR2 YFSETQ. The CDR3 loop is CASAMTIPTGATWEQYF. The CDR3 nucleotides are TGCGCCAGCGCAATGACAATCCCGACAGGGGCAACGTGGGAGCAGTACTTC.

V and J are TRBV25-1 and TRBJ2-7, with 7 bases identical to TRBD1. V lost 5 bases, J lost 5 bases, and 12 bases stayed unmatched. Germline lookup yields CDR1 MGHDK and CDR2 SYGVNS. This CDR3 spans 15 amino acids. This chain's CDR3 is CASSKVGTVVHEQYF. In DNA, the CDR3 is TGTGCCAGCAGTAAGGTCGGGACAGTAGTCCACGAGCAGTACTTC.

Here the CDR3 DNA reads TGTGCCAGCAGTTACTCGACAGGGGAAGCCAGGGGACTACGCACAGATACGCAGTATTTT. This encodes CASSYSTGEARGLRTDTQYF. This sequence joins TRBV6-7 and TRBJ2-3, with D tentatively TRBD1 (8 bases). Being an ORF, TRBV6-7 has a function that is uncertain. Trimming stripped 0 bases from V and 1 base from J, with 23 bases between. The CDR3 consists of 20 residues.